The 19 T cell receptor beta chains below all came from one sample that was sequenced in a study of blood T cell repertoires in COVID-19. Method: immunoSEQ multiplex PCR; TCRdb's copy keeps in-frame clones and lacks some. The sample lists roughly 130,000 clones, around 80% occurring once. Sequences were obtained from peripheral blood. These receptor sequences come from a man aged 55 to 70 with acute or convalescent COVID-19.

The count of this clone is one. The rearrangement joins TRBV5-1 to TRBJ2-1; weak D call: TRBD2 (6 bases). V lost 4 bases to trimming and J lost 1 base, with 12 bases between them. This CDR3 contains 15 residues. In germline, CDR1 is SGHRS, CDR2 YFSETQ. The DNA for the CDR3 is TGCGCCAGCAGCCTAGGGACTGTTTCCTACAATGAGCAGTTCTTC. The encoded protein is CASSLGTVSYNEQFF.

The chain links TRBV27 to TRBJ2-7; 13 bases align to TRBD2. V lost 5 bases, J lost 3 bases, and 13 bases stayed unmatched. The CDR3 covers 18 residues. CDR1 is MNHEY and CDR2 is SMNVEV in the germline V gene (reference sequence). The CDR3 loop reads CASSPLLLAGGPSYEQYF. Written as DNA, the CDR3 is TGTGCCAGCAGTCCCCTCCTACTAGCGGGAGGGCCGAGCTACGAGCAGTACTTC.

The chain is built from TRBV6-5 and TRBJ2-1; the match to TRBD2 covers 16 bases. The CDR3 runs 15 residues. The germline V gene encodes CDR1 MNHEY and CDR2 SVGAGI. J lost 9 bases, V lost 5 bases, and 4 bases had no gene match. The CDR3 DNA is TGTGCCAGCAGTCCCGGGACTAGCGGGAGGGGTGAGCAGTTCTTC. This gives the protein CASSPGTSGRGEQFF.

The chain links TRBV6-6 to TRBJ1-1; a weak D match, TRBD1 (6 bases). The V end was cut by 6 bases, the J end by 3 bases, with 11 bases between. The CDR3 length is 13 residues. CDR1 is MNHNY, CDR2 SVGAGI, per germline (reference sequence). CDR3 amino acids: CASRLGQYTEAFF. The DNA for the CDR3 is TGTGCCAGCAGATTAGGACAGTACACTGAAGCTTTCTTT.

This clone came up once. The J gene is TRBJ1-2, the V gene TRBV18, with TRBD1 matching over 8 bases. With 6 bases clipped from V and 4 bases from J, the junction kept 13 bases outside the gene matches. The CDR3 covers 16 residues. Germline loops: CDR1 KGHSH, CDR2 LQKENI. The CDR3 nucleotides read TGTGCCAGCTCCCCAATATCCGGGACAGGATCCTATGGCTACACCTTC. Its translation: CASSPISGTGSYGYTF.

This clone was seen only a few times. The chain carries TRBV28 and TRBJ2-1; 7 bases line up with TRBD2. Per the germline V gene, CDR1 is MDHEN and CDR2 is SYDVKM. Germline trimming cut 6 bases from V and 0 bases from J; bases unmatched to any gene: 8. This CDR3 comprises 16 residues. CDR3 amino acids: CASRNTGGGSYNEQFF. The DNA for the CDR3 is TGTGCCAGCAGAAACACGGGCGGGGGCTCCTACAATGAGCAGTTCTTC.

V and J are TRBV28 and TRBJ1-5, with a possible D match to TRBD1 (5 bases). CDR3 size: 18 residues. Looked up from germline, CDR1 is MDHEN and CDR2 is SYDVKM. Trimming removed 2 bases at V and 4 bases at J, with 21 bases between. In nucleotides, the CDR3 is TGTGCCAGCAGTTTAAGAAGGTGGAGAACAGGCAATAATCAGCCCCAGCATTTT. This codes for CASSLRRWRTGNNQPQHF.

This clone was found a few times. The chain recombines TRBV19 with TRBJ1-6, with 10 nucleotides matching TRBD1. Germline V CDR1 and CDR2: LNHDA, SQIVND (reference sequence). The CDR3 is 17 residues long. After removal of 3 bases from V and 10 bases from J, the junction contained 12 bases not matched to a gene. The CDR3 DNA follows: TGTGCCAGTAGTATTACCGGGACAGGGGTCAATCAATCACCCCTCCACTTT. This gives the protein CASSITGTGVNQSPLHF.

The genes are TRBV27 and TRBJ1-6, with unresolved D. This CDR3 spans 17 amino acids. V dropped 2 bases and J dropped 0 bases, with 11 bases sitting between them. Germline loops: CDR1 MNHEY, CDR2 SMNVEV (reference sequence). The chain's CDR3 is CASSLQRTSSYNSPLHF. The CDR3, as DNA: TGTGCCAGCAGTTTACAACGTACGAGCTCCTATAATTCACCCCTCCACTTT.

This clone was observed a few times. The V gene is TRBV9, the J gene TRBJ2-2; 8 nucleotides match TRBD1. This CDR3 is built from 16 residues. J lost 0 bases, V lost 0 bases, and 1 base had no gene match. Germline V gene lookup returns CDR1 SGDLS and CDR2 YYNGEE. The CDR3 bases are TGTGCCAGCAGCGTAGGGACAGGGCCGAACACCGGGGAGCTGTTTTTT. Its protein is CASSVGTGPNTGELFF.

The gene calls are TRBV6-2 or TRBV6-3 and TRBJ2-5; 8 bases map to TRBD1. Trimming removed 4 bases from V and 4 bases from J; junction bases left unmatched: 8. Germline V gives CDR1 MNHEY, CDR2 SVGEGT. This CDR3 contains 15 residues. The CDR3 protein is CASSSVRTGPETQYF. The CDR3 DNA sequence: TGTGCCAGCAGTTCAGTCAGGACAGGGCCAGAGACCCAGTACTTC.

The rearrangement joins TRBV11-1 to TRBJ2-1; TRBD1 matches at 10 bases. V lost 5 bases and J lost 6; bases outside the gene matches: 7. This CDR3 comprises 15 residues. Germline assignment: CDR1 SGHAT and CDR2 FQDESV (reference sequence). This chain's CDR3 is CASSPKDRGTNEQFF. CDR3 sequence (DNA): TGTGCCAGCAGCCCCAAGGACAGGGGGACCAATGAGCAGTTCTTC. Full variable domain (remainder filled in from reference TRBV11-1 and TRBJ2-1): EAEVAQSPRYKITEKSQAVAFWCDPISGHATLYWYRQILGQGPELLVQFQDESVVDDSQLPKDRFSAERLKGVDSTLKIQPAELGDSAMYLCASSPKDRGTNEQFFGPGTRLTVL.

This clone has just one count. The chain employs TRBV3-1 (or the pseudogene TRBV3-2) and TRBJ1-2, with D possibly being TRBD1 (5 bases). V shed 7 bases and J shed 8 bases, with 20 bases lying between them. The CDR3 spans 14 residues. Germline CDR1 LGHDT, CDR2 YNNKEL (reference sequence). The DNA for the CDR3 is TGTGCCAGCAACAAAGAACGGGGGGGTGGAGGCTACACCTTC. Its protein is CASNKERGGGGYTF.

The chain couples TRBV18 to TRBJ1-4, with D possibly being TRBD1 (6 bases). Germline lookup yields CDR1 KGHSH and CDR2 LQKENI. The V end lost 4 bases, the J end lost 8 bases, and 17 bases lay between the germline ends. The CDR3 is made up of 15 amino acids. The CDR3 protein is CASSREGQGSEKLFF. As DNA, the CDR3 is TGTGCCAGCTCACGCGAGGGGCAGGGGAGCGAAAAACTGTTTTTT.

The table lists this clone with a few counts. The CDR3 nucleotides read TGTGCCAGCAGTTTTGGGAGCTCTGGGGCCAACGTCCTGACTTTC. Its translation is CASSFGSSGANVLTF. This chain uses TRBV28 with TRBJ2-6; tentative D call: TRBD2 (5 bases). The length of the CDR3 is 15 residues. In germline, CDR1 is MDHEN, CDR2 SYDVKM. V was shortened by 3 bases and J by 0 bases, with 6 bases between the two germline ends.

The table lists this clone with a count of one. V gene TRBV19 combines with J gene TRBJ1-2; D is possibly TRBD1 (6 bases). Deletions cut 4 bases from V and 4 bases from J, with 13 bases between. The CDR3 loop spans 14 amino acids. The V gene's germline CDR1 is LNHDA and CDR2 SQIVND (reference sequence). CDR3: CASSTRQESYGYTF. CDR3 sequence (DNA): TGTGCCAGTAGTACCCGACAGGAGAGCTATGGCTACACCTTC.

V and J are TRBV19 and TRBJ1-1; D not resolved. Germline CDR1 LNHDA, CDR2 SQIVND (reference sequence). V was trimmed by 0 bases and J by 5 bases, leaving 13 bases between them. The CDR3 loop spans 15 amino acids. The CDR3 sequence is CASSIDTAVGTEAFF. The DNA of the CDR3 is TGTGCCAGTAGTATAGATACGGCGGTTGGGACTGAAGCTTTCTTT.

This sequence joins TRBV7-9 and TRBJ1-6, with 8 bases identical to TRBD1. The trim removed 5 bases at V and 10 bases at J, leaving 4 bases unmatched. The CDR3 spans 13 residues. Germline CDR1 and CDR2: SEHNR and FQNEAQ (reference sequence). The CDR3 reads CASSVDRGSPLHF. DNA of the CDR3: TGTGCCAGCAGCGTAGACAGGGGCTCACCCCTCCACTTT.

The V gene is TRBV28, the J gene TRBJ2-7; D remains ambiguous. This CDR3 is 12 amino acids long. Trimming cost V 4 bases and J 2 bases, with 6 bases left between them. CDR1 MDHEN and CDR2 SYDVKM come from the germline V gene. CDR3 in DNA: TGTGCCAGCAGTTCCGACACCTACGAGCAGTACTTC. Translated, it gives CASSSDTYEQYF.